This TCR beta chain appears in the sequencing data of a study of T-cell reconstitution after alpha-beta-depleted transplantation in children. Findings and caveats of the study: It was surviving recipient T cells and thymic progenitors that gave some patients high TCRbeta diversity at day 60.

As to this clonotype: Its antigen remains unidentified.

Unique molecular identifiers were incorporated during preparation of the TCRbeta library. One entry per CDR3 protein results from TCRdb running MiXCR on the PCR reads. The sample includes some 290,000 distinct CDR3 sequences, roughly 25% of them seen just once. This CDR3 has 15 residues. Trimming removed 4 bases from V and 2 bases from J, with 15 bases in between. Germline-derived CDR1 and CDR2 are SGHVS and FNYEAQ. The source was PBMCs, mostly from graft donor cells, collected 180 days after TCRalphabeta/CD19-depleted stem cell transplant. This TCR was sampled from a male patient aged 5 to 17 who had a stem cell transplant for acute lymphoblastic leukemia, so the T cells may come from the graft donor. This sequence joins TRBV7-6 and TRBJ2-7, with D tentatively TRBD2 (6 bases). CDR3 residues: CASSSSRDSTYEQYF. The CDR3 bases are TGTGCCAGCAGCTCGTCCCGGGACTCCACCTACGAGCAGTACTTC.